The 17 T cell receptor beta chains presented below share a single source sample, sequenced in a study of blood T cell repertoires in COVID-19. The protocol was immunoSEQ multiplex PCR, while the TCRdb copy is restricted to in-frame clones and leaves out a portion. Of 70,000 to 85,000 clones listed, around 86% are singletons. The specimen was peripheral blood. These receptors were obtained from a human donor in a cohort sampled during active COVID-19.

The CDR3 DNA follows: TGTGCCAGCGCCCATGGGGGGGCTGGGGACACTGAAGCTTTCTTT. As protein: CASAHGGAGDTEAFF. The V call is TRBV7-3, the J call TRBJ1-1; possible D gene TRBD1, 6 bases. This CDR3 comprises 15 residues. Germline V gives CDR1 SGHTA, CDR2 FQGTGA. Deletions cut 8 bases from V and 3 bases from J, with 19 bases between.

Turning to this clone: Germline is not matched at one junction end, which may reflect a read error. The chain links TRBV6-5 to TRBJ1-1, with a tentative D call TRBD1 (5 bases). Per germline, CDR1 MNHEY and CDR2 SVGAGI. The CDR3 length is 15 residues. CDR3 sequence: CANSYSTRGDTEAFF. CDR3 nucleotide sequence: TGTGCCAACAGTTACTCGACAAGGGGCGATACTGAAGCTTTCTTT.

The chain uses TRBV10-3 and TRBJ2-1; 13 positions match TRBD2. The CDR3 is made up of 16 amino acids. With V trimmed by 2 bases and J by 4 bases, 2 bases remained unmatched. The germline CDR1 and CDR2 sequences are ENHRY and SYGVKD. The CDR3 reads CAISERLAGGYNEQFF. The CDR3 bases are TGTGCCATCAGTGAGAGACTAGCGGGGGGTTACAATGAGCAGTTCTTC.

This sequence joins TRBV7-2 and TRBJ2-3, with TRBD1 identical over 11 bases. V lost 5 bases and J lost 3; bases outside the gene matches: 10. Germline CDR1 is SGHTA and CDR2 is FQGNSA. CDR3 size: 17 residues. Here the CDR3 DNA reads TGTGCCAGCAGCCCCCGGACAGGGGGCGCCTGGACAGATACGCAGTATTTT. This translates into CASSPRTGGAWTDTQYF.

V usage is TRBV12-5 and J usage is TRBJ1-5, with no clear D. V was pared by 7 bases and J by 1 base, with 17 bases between. CDR1 and CDR2 (germline): LGHNT, FRNRAP. The CDR3 consists of 16 residues. Here the CDR3 reads CASARGIRASNQPQHF. CDR3 DNA: TGTGCTAGTGCCAGAGGGATTCGAGCGAGCAATCAGCCCCAGCATTTT.

V gene TRBV9 combines with J gene TRBJ2-1; D is possibly TRBD2 (5 bases). In germline, CDR1 is SGDLS, CDR2 YYNGEE. The CDR3 has 12 residues. V lost 1 base and J 10 bases, leaving 9 bases between the germline ends. The CDR3 spells CASSVLRGEQFF. The CDR3 DNA reads as TGTGCCAGCAGCGTACTCCGAGGGGAGCAGTTCTTC.

The chain recombines TRBV2 with TRBJ2-5; 10 bases line up with TRBD2. The CDR3 has 15 amino acids. Looked up from germline, CDR1 is SNHLY and CDR2 is FYNNEI. V shed 4 bases and J 5 bases; nucleotides not matched to a gene: 7. DNA of the CDR3: TGTGCCAGCAGTGGGGAGCGGGGGGGCCCGGAGACCCAGTACTTC. Its translation: CASSGERGGPETQYF.

In regard to this clone: Different DNA sequences within this sample yield the same CDR3. The genes are TRBV3-1 (or the pseudogene TRBV3-2) and TRBJ1-1; tentative D call: TRBD1 (5 bases). V gave up 1 base and J gave up 4 bases, with 7 bases separating them. The CDR3 contains 13 residues. The germline CDR1 and CDR2 sequences are LGHDT and YNNKEL (reference sequence). This chain's CDR3 is CASSQGGGTEAFF. The CDR3 DNA reads as TGTGCCAGCAGCCAAGGGGGGGGCACTGAAGCTTTCTTT.

This chain links TRBV30 with TRBJ1-1, with a possible D match to TRBD1 (5 bases). Germline loops: CDR1 GTSNPN, CDR2 SVGIG (reference sequence). Trimming left V 0 bases short and J 5 bases short, with 10 bases between. The CDR3 has 13 residues. The CDR3 loop is CAWSVSGGTEAFF. In nucleotides, the CDR3 is TGTGCCTGGAGTGTGTCGGGGGGGACTGAAGCTTTCTTT.

V is TRBV24-1 and J is TRBJ1-2, with TRBD1 identical over 10 bases. J gave up 8 bases and V 4 bases, and 9 bases lay outside the gene matches. The CDR3 covers 15 residues. Looked up from germline, CDR1 is KGHDR and CDR2 is SFDVKD. CDR3 residues: CATSEARQGARGYTF. For the CDR3, the DNA is TGTGCCACCAGTGAGGCAAGACAGGGGGCTAGGGGCTACACCTTC.

The chain links TRBV5-6 to TRBJ2-5; possible D gene TRBD1, 7 bases. This CDR3 contains 13 residues. V shed 3 bases and J shed 9 bases, with 15 bases lying between them. Per the germline V gene, CDR1 is SGHDT and CDR2 is YYEEEE. The chain's CDR3 is CASSSTGRRAQYF. The CDR3 nucleotides read TGTGCCAGCAGCTCGACAGGGCGGAGGGCCCAGTACTTC.

The chain has TRBV5-1 and TRBJ2-5; perhaps TRBD2 as D (6 bases). The CDR3 runs to 13 residues. CDR1 is SGHRS and CDR2 is YFSETQ in the germline V gene. V was shortened by 3 bases and J by 4 bases, with 10 bases between the two germline ends. The chain's CDR3 is CASSSVAAETQYF. The CDR3 DNA reads as TGCGCCAGCAGCTCGGTAGCGGCAGAGACCCAGTACTTC.

The chain couples TRBV12-3 or TRBV12-4 to TRBJ2-7, with 7 bases matching TRBD1. The ends lost 5 bases at V and 0 bases at J; junction bases unmatched: 1. The CDR3 is 13 amino acids. Here the CDR3 reads CASSTGASYEQYF. CDR3 nucleotide sequence: TGTGCCAGCAGTACAGGGGCCTCCTACGAGCAGTACTTC.

The chain is built from TRBV6-6 and TRBJ1-2; D ambiguous. V lost 0 bases and J 3 bases, leaving 11 bases between the germline ends. CDR3 size: 15 residues. Germline V lookup: CDR1 MNHNY, CDR2 SVGAGI (reference sequence). The CDR3 nucleotides are TGTGCCAGCAGTTACTCCCGGGGTACGGACTATGGCTACACCTTC. This translates into CASSYSRGTDYGYTF.

V gene TRBV7-2 combines with J gene TRBJ2-7; TRBD1 agrees at 8 bases. The CDR3 has 16 residues. Germline CDR1 reads SGHTA; CDR2 reads FQGNSA. V dropped 1 base and J dropped 0; count of bases not matched to a gene: 5. CDR3 nucleotides: TGTGCCAGCAGCTTAGGGCGGACAGGGCTCTCCTACGAGCAGTACTTC. This encodes CASSLGRTGLSYEQYF. Full variable domain (remainder filled in from reference TRBV7-2 and TRBJ2-7): GAGVSQSPSNKVTEKGKDVELRCDPISGHTALYWYRQSLGQGLEFLIYFQGNSAPDKSGLPSDRFSAERTGGSVSTLTIQRTQQEDSAVYLCASSLGRTGLSYEQYFGPGTRLTVT.

The chain couples TRBV4-1 to TRBJ1-1; D might be TRBD1 (6 bases). Trimming left V 0 bases short and J 0 bases short, with 11 bases between. The CDR3 spans 16 residues. In germline, CDR1 is MGHRA, CDR2 YSYEKL. The CDR3 sequence: CASSQDMGAMNTEAFF. CDR3 bases: TGCGCCAGCAGCCAAGATATGGGGGCCATGAACACTGAAGCTTTCTTT.

In its sample, this clone was seen a few times. This chain joins TRBV21-1 and TRBJ1-5; the table gives TRBD1 as D, unverified against the DNA. TRBV21-1 is deemed a pseudogene. This CDR3 contains 21 residues. This chain's CDR3 is CASSKSARVGTGPAGNQPQHF. The DNA of the CDR3 is TGTGCCAGCAGCAAATCCGCACGTGTCGGGACAGGGCCGGCGGGCAATCAGCCCCAGCATTTT.